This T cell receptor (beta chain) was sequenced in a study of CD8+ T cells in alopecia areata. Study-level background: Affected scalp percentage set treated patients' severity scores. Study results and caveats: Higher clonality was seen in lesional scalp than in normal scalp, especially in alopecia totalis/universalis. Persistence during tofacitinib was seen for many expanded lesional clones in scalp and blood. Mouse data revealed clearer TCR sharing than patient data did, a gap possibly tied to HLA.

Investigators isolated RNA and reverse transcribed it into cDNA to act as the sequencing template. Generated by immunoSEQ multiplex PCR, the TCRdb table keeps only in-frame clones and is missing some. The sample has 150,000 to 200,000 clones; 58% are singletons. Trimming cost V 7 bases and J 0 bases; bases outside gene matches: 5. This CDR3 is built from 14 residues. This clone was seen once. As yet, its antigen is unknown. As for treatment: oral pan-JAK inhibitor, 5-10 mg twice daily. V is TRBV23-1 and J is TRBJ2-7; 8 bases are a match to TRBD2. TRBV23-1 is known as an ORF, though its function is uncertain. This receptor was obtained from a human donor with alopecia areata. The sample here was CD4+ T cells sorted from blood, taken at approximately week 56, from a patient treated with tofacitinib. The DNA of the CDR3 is TGCGCCAGCACCGCTAGCGGGTTCTCCTACGAGCAGTACTTC. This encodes CASTASGFSYEQYF.